The rows below give T cell receptor beta chains drawn from one sample of a study of human T cells and chemical hapten exposure. A single record per CDR3 protein comes from TCRdb applying MiXCR to the RACE reads. The sample yields about 360,000 distinct CDR3 sequences, approximately 5% seen once. Sequencing was performed on whole blood, taken in connection with sensitization to the hapten diphenylcyclopropenone (DPC). Source of these receptors: a woman aged 50 to 65 with alopecia areata. Some clones in this sample may be carry-over from other donors' samples. CDR3s include the opening cysteine and the closing phenylalanine or tryptophan. The order of the fields is CDR3 DNA, CDR3 protein, V gene, clone size, D gene, J gene. A D gene is named only where the DNA matches it firmly. Some rows mark clone size as missing; the rest say once, few, many or name a class of expanded clone.

cdr3_nt: TGTGCCAGCAGGTCCGAGACTGCCTACGAGCAGTACTTC
cdr3_aa: CASRSETAYEQYF
v_call: TRBV27
clone_size: many
d_call: NA
j_call: TRBJ2-7

cdr3_nt: TGCGCCAGCAGCTACCGGGACCACACAGATACGCAGTATTTT
cdr3_aa: CASSYRDHTDTQYF
v_call: TRBV5-1
clone_size: many
d_call: NA
j_call: TRBJ2-3

cdr3_nt: TGTGCCAGCAGCCCCAAGGTCTCCTCTGGAAATGAAAAACTGTTTTTT
cdr3_aa: CASSPKVSSGNEKLFF
v_call: TRBV7-9
clone_size: few
d_call: NA
j_call: TRBJ1-4

cdr3_nt: TGCAGCGTTGAAGGAGGGGGCGCAATCGGCTACACCTTC
cdr3_aa: CSVEGGGAIGYTF
v_call: TRBV29-1
clone_size: NA
d_call: TRBD1
j_call: TRBJ1-2

cdr3_nt: TGTGCCAGCAGCGGGACTCAAAACAATGAGCAGTTCTTC
cdr3_aa: CASSGTQNNEQFF
v_call: TRBV6-6
clone_size: NA
d_call: NA
j_call: TRBJ2-1

cdr3_nt: TGTGCCAGCAGCCTCTGGGGACCCACCCGGGATGAGCAGTTCTTC
cdr3_aa: CASSLWGPTRDEQFF
v_call: TRBV13
clone_size: many
d_call: NA
j_call: TRBJ2-1

cdr3_nt: TGTGCCAGCAGTCCTTATTCTACGGGACAGACCTTTACCTACGAGCAGTACTTC
cdr3_aa: CASSPYSTGQTFTYEQYF
v_call: TRBV28
clone_size: NA
d_call: TRBD1
j_call: TRBJ2-7

cdr3_nt: TGTGCCAGCAGCCACGCGGGGAGGACTGAAGCTTTCTTT
cdr3_aa: CASSHAGRTEAFF
v_call: TRBV5-6
clone_size: many
d_call: NA
j_call: TRBJ1-1

cdr3_nt: TGTGCCAGCAGACTTGCTCCTAACAATCAGCCCCAGCATTTT
cdr3_aa: CASRLAPNNQPQHF
v_call: TRBV28
clone_size: many
d_call: NA
j_call: TRBJ1-5

cdr3_nt: TGCAGTGCTGTAGGGACCCTTAAGGGGAATTCACCCCTCCACTTT
cdr3_aa: CSAVGTLKGNSPLHF
v_call: TRBV20-1
clone_size: few
d_call: NA
j_call: TRBJ1-6

cdr3_nt: TGCGCCAGCAGCTTGGAGGACCCGACGCCAGATACGCAGTATTTT
cdr3_aa: CASSLEDPTPDTQYF
v_call: TRBV5-1
clone_size: NA
d_call: NA
j_call: TRBJ2-3

cdr3_nt: TGTGCCAGCTTTTCGGGGGGGTACAATGAGCAGTTCTTC
cdr3_aa: CASFSGGYNEQFF
v_call: TRBV6-1
clone_size: NA
d_call: TRBD2
j_call: TRBJ2-1

cdr3_nt: TGTGCCAGCAGCTTAGCGCGGGACAGACACAACTATGGCTACACCTTC
cdr3_aa: CASSLARDRHNYGYTF
v_call: TRBV7-2
clone_size: NA
d_call: TRBD1
j_call: TRBJ1-2

cdr3_nt: TGTGCCAGTAGTATAGAATACGATGAGCAGTTCTTC
cdr3_aa: CASSIEYDEQFF
v_call: TRBV19
clone_size: many
d_call: NA
j_call: TRBJ2-1

cdr3_nt: TGTGCCAGCAGCGCAGTCGGGATAGCAGATACGCAGTATTTT
cdr3_aa: CASSAVGIADTQYF
v_call: TRBV7-9
clone_size: many
d_call: NA
j_call: TRBJ2-3

cdr3_nt: TGCAGTGCCCCGGGACAGACCTCCTACGAGCAGTACTTC
cdr3_aa: CSAPGQTSYEQYF
v_call: TRBV20-1
clone_size: NA
d_call: TRBD1
j_call: TRBJ2-7

cdr3_nt: TGTGCCAGCATCCCGGGGGGAGGGCGAGAGACCCAGTACTTC
cdr3_aa: CASIPGGGRETQYF
v_call: TRBV28
clone_size: many
d_call: TRBD2
j_call: TRBJ2-5

cdr3_nt: TGCAGTGCTAGGTCCAAGGAGCGGTACGAGCAGTACTTC
cdr3_aa: CSARSKERYEQYF
v_call: TRBV20-1
clone_size: few
d_call: NA
j_call: TRBJ2-7

cdr3_nt: TGCAGCGTTGTGTCTAGCGGGATCGAGTTCTTC
cdr3_aa: CSVVSSGIEFF
v_call: TRBV29-1
clone_size: NA
d_call: TRBD2
j_call: TRBJ2-1

cdr3_nt: TGTGCCAGCAGCCCCTACCCGACAGTTCAGCGTACTGAAGCTTTCTTT
cdr3_aa: CASSPYPTVQRTEAFF
v_call: TRBV7-2
clone_size: many
d_call: NA
j_call: TRBJ1-1

cdr3_nt: TGTGCCAGCAGCCCCGGGACACAGCCCGGGAGCTACACCTTC
cdr3_aa: CASSPGTQPGSYTF
v_call: TRBV9
clone_size: NA
d_call: NA
j_call: TRBJ1-2

cdr3_nt: TGTGCCAGCAGCTTCCAAGGGGGCGCTGGAGGAGATACGCAGTATTTT
cdr3_aa: CASSFQGGAGGDTQYF
v_call: TRBV7-8
clone_size: many
d_call: TRBD1
j_call: TRBJ2-3

cdr3_nt: TGCGCCCCCACGGGCTTCTACAATGAGCAGTTCTTC
cdr3_aa: CAPTGFYNEQFF
v_call: TRBV10-1
clone_size: NA
d_call: NA
j_call: TRBJ2-1